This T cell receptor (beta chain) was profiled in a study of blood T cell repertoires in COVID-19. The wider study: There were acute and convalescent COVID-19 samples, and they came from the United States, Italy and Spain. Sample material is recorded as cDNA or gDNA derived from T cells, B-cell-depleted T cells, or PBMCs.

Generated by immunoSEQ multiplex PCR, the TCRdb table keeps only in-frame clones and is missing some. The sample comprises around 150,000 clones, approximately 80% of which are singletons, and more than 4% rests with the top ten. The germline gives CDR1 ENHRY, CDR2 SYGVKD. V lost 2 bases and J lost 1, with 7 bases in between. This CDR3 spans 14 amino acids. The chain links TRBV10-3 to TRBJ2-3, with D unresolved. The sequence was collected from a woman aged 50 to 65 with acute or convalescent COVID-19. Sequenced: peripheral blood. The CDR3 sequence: CAISEGEGTDTQYF. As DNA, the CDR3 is TGTGCCATCAGTGAGGGAGAGGGCACAGATACGCAGTATTTT.